These T cell receptor beta chains were read from a single sample in a study of vaccination effects on CD4 cells after COVID-19. Generated by immunoSEQ multiplex PCR, the TCRdb table keeps only in-frame clones and is missing some. The sample contains some 61,000 clones, about 80% of which appear only once. These receptors' antigens are unknown. The sample consisted of CD4+ T cells from PBMCs cultured with HCoV-OC43 spike peptides, taken after COVID-19 vaccination. The receptors shown here come from a human donor who received a COVID-19 vaccine. Each CDR3 is given with its conserved first and last residue. Fields, in order: V gene, clone size, D gene, J gene, CDR3 DNA, CDR3 protein. A D gene is named only where the DNA matches it firmly. Size values are once, few and many counts, or a class for expanded clones, and some rows have none.

TRBV4-1	.	TRBD1	TRBJ2-3	TGCGCCAGCAGCCAAGGGGACAGGGGGTATTTCACAGATACGCAGTATTTT	CASSQGDRGYFTDTQYF
TRBV20-1	.	TRBD2	TRBJ2-1	TGCAGTGCTAGTAGGCCGGGGGGTTGGAATGAGCAGTTCTTC	CSASRPGGWNEQFF
TRBV29-1	.	.	TRBJ2-2	TGCAGCGTTGAACGGATGGGCGGAACAGGGGAGCTGTTTTTT	CSVERMGGTGELFF
TRBV28	.	TRBD1	TRBJ1-6	TGTGCCAGCAGTGATACAGACAGGGCCTATAATTCACCCCTCCACTTT	CASSDTDRAYNSPLHF
TRBV9	.	.	TRBJ2-1	TGTGCCAGCAGCGCCGACAGTAACAATGAGCAGTTCTTC	CASSADSNNEQFF
TRBV20-1	few	.	TRBJ1-5	TGCAGTGCTAGTGTTCCGGGGCGAGGGCCCCAGCATTTT	CSASVPGRGPQHF
TRBV12-3/TRBV12-4	.	.	TRBJ2-2	TGTGCCAGCAGTCAGATAGAGCCCGGGGAGCTGTTTTTT	CASSQIEPGELFF
TRBV5-3	.	.	TRBJ1-1	TGTGCCAGAAGCTTTGGGGGGGACACTGAAGCTTTCTTT	CARSFGGDTEAFF
TRBV5-1	.	TRBD2	TRBJ2-1	TGCGCCAGCGGAGTGGGAGGGAAGGGAAATGAGCAGTTCTTC	CASGVGGKGNEQFF
TRBV12-2	.	.	TRBJ1-5	TGTGCAAGTCGCTTAGCGCGGGAAGGGGGGCAGCCCCAGCATTTT	CASRLAREGGQPQHF
TRBV4-3	.	TRBD1	TRBJ1-2	TGCGCCAGCAGCCAAGATTTCGTGGACAGGGGAGAGGGTGGCTACACCTTC	CASSQDFVDRGEGGYTF
TRBV12-3/TRBV12-4	.	.	TRBJ1-5	TGTGCCAGTGGACTTACTTATCAGCCCCAGCATTTT	CASGLTYQPQHF
TRBV19	.	.	TRBJ2-3	TGTGCCGGGCTCCCAAATTCAGATACGCAGTATTTT	CAGLPNSDTQYF
TRBV7-3	.	.	TRBJ2-3	TGTGCCAGCAGCTTAACGTTTGACCTTGGGGGCACAGATACGCAGTATTTT	CASSLTFDLGGTDTQYF
TRBV5-8	.	.	TRBJ2-3	TGTGCCAGCCCCAGTCATTGGGACTCTAAGAGCACAGATACGCAGTATTTT	CASPSHWDSKSTDTQYF
TRBV18	once	.	TRBJ2-1	TGTGCCAGCTCACCAACAGGGAACAATGAGCAGTTCTTC	CASSPTGNNEQFF
TRBV28	.	TRBD1	TRBJ1-1	TGTGCCAGCAGCCCCTGGACAGGGAGGAACACTGAAGCTTTCTTT	CASSPWTGRNTEAFF
TRBV18	.	.	TRBJ1-2	TGTGCCAGCTCATCGGTACGGGACCTTCTAGTATCCACCTTC	CASSSVRDLLVSTF
TRBV4-3	.	.	TRBJ1-4	TGCGCCAGCAGCCAAGATCTGGGGGAAAAACTGTTTTTT	CASSQDLGEKLFF
TRBV19	.	.	TRBJ1-1	TGTGCCAGTAAAGAGGGGGGCAATGAAGCTTTCTTT	CASKEGGNEAFF
TRBV4-1	few	TRBD1	TRBJ2-4	TGCGCCAGCAGCCCACCGGAGGACAGGGGGAACATTCAGTACTTC	CASSPPEDRGNIQYF
TRBV3-1/TRBV3-2	.	.	TRBJ1-1	TGTGCCAGCAGCCAAGGGCGGGGAGTCACCCCTGAAGCTTTCTTT	CASSQGRGVTPEAFF
TRBV4-3	.	.	TRBJ1-5	TGCGCCAGCAGCCAACAAACAGGGAATCAGCCCCAGCATTTT	CASSQQTGNQPQHF
TRBV5-1	once	.	TRBJ2-5	TGCGCCAGCAATGAATTAGGGGCCCAAGAGACCCAGTACTTC	CASNELGAQETQYF
TRBV27	.	TRBD1	TRBJ1-5	TGTGCCAGCAGCTGGACAGGGGGGATTCAGCCCCAGCATTTT	CASSWTGGIQPQHF
TRBV9	.	TRBD2	TRBJ2-3	TGTGCCAGCAGCCTCGCTAGCGGGGGCACAGATACGCAGTATTTT	CASSLASGGTDTQYF
TRBV24-1	.	.	TRBJ2-2	TGTGCCACCAGTCGGGAATTCCTAAACACCGGGGAGCTGTTTTTT	CATSREFLNTGELFF
TRBV29-1	few	.	TRBJ2-1	TGCAGCGTTCTTCTACAGGTGAACTACAATGAGCAGTTCTTC	CSVLLQVNYNEQFF